This T cell receptor (beta chain) was sequenced during a study of cytomegalovirus exposure and HLA in healthy donors. Study-wide points: In vitro assays verified that a few CMV-associated chains recognized CMV antigens specifically.

Researchers ran the PCR with 60 Vbeta and 13 Jbeta primers. Only in-frame clones appear in the TCRdb table, and some are missing; sequencing was by immunoSEQ multiplex PCR. The table has 150,000 or so clones, around 10% seen once. This clone appeared a few times. The target antigen is unknown. Trimming cost V 3 bases and J 14 bases, with 18 bases left between them. Germline values: CDR1 SGHRS, CDR2 YFSETQ. The CDR3 is 14 residues long. The chain joins TRBV5-1 to TRBJ1-6; D uncertain. The TCR was taken from a man between 45 and 60 years old in good health and CMV-seronegative. Sequenced material: PBMCs. The CDR3 DNA reads TGCGCCAGCAGCTCCGAGGGCCCTTATTGGTCCCTCCACTTT. It is translated as CASSSEGPYWSLHF.